The T cell receptor (beta chain) under discussion was sequenced for a study of shared clonotypes between healthy human individuals. Looked up from germline, CDR1 is MNHNY and CDR2 is SVGAGI (reference sequence). CDR3 length: 15 amino acids. V was shortened by 2 bases and J by 5 bases, with 15 bases between the two germline ends. The authors loaded 200 ng DNA, 25,000 to 30,000 T cell genomes, into sorted-subset replicate PCRs. Clones were sequenced by immunoSEQ multiplex PCR, and TCRdb holds only the in-frame ones, with some missing. The repertoire holds about 1.9 million clones, 93% seen once, with 1.5% to 2% in the top ten. A single count supports this clone. The antigen is unknown. Only CD45RO-negative cells positively selected for CCR7 counted as naive CD8 cells, so terminally differentiated effector memory CD45RA+ cells were excluded. Study outcomes and limitations: Sample collection involved blood only; tissue repertoires are likely different. Non-shared clonotypes had lower generation probabilities than those shared by all four donors. Rarefaction curves obtained for sorted subsets showed sequencing incomplete despite large depth.

This sequence originates from a man aged 18 to 29 in good health. Some clones in this sample may be carry-over from other donors' samples. This chain joins TRBV6-6 and TRBJ1-1; weak D call: TRBD1 (5 bases). The specimen was naive CD8+ T cells from PBMCs. This chain's CDR3 is CASSYGRGGKTEAFF. The CDR3 DNA reads TGTGCCAGCAGTTACGGGAGGGGTGGGAAGACTGAAGCTTTCTTT.